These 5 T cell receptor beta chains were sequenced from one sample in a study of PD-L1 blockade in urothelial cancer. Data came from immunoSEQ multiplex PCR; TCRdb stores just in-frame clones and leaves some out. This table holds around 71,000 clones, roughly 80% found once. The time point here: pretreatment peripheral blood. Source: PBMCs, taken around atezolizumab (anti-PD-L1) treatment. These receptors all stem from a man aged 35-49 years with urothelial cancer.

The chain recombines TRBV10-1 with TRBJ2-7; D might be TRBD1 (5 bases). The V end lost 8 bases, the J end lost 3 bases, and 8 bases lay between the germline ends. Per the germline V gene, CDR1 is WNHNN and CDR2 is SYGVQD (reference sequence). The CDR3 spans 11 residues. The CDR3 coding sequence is TGCGCCAGCGGGGCAGTCTACGAGCAGTACTTC. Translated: CASGAVYEQYF.

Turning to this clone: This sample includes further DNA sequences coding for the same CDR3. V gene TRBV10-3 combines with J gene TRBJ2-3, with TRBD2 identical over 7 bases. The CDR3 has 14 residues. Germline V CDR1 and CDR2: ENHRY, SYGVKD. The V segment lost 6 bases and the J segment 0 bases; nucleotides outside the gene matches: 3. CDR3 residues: CAISVGGSTDTQYF. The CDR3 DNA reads TGTGCCATCAGCGTGGGGGGGAGCACAGATACGCAGTATTTT.

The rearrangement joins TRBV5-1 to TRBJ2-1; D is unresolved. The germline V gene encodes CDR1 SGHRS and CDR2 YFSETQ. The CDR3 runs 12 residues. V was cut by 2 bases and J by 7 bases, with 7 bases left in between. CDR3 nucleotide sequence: TGCGCCAGCAGCTTATTCGGGAATGAGCAGTTCTTC. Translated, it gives CASSLFGNEQFF.

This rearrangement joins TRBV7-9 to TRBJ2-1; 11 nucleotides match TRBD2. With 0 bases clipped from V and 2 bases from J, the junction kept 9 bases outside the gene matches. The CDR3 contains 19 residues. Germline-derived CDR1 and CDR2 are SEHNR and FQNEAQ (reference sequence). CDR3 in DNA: TGTGCCAGCAGCTTAGCGCAGGTTCCGGGACTAGCGGCCTACAATGAGCAGTTCTTC. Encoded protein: CASSLAQVPGLAAYNEQFF.

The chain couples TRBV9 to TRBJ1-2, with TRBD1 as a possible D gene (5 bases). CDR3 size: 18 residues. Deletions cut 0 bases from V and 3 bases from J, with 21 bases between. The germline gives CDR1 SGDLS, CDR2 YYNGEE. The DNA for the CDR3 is TGTGCCAGCAGCGTAGCTGGGGCAGGCTCCCCTCCCTACTATGGCTACACCTTC. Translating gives CASSVAGAGSPPYYGYTF.